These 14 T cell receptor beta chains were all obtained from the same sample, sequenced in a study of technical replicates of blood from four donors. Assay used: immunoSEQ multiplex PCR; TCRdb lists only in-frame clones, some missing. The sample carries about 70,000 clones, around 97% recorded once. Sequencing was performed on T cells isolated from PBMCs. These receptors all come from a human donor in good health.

The CDR3 here is CASRDGTGDGYTF. CDR3 bases: TGTGCCAGCAGGGATGGGACAGGGGACGGCTACACCTTC. The V call is TRBV7-2, the J call TRBJ1-2; TRBD1 aligns across 10 bases. Germline V gives CDR1 SGHTA, CDR2 FQGNSA. The V segment lost 6 bases and the J segment 8 bases; nucleotides outside the gene matches: 6. The CDR3 has 13 residues.

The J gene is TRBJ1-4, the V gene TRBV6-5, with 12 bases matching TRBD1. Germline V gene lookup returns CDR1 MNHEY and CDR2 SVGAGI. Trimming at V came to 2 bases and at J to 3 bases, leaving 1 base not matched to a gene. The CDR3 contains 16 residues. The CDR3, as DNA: TGTGCCAGCAGTTACAGGGACAGGGGGCCTAATGAAAAACTGTTTTTT. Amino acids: CASSYRDRGPNEKLFF.

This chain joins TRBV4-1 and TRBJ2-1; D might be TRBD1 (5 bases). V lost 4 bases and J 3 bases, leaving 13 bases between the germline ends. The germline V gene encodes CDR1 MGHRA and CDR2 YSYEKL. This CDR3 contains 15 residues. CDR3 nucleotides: TGCGCCAGCAGCCCCCTCAGGGATCTCTACAATGAGCAGTTCTTC. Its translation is CASSPLRDLYNEQFF.

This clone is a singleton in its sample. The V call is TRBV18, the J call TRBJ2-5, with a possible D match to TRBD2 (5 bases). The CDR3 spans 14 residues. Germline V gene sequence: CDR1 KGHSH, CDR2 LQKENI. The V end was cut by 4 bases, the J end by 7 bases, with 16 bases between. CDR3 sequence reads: CASSLESRGWTQYF. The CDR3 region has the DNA TGTGCCAGCTCACTAGAAAGCCGGGGATGGACCCAGTACTTC.

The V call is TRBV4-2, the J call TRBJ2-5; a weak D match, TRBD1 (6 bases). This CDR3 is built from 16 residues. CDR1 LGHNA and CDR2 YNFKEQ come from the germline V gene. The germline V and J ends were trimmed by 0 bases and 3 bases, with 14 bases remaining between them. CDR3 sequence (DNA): TGTGCCAGCAGCCAAGATGTGGGACAACGAAAAGAGACCCAGTACTTC. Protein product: CASSQDVGQRKETQYF.

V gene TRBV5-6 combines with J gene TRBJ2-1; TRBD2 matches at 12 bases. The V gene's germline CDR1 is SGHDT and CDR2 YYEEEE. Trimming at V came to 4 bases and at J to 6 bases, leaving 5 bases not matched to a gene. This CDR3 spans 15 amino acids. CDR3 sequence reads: CASSALAGGFNEQFF. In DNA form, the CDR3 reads TGTGCCAGCAGCGCACTAGCGGGAGGTTTCAATGAGCAGTTCTTC.

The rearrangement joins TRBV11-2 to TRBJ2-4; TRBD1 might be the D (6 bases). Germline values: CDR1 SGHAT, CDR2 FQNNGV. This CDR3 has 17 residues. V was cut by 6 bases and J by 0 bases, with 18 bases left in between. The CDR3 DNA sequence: TGTGCCAGCAGAGCAAACAGGGACCCAATAGCCAAAAACATTCAGTACTTC. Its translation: CASRANRDPIAKNIQYF.

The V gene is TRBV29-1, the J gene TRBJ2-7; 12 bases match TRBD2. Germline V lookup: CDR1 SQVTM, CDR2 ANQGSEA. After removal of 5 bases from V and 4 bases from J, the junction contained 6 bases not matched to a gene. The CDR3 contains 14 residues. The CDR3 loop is CSVLAGGPGYEQYF. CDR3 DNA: TGCAGCGTTCTAGCGGGAGGGCCGGGGTACGAGCAGTACTTC.

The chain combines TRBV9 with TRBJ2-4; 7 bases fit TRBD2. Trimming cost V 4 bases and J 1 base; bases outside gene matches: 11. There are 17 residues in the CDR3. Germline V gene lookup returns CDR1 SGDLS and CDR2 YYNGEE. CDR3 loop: CASSPPIGGGAKNIQYF. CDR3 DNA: TGTGCCAGCAGCCCTCCAATTGGGGGAGGGGCCAAAAACATTCAGTACTTC.

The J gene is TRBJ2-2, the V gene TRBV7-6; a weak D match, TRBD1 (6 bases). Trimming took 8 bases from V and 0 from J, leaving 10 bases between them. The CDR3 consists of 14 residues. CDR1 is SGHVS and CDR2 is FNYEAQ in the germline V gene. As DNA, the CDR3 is TGTGCCAGCGGTCAGGGGACGAACACCGGGGAGCTGTTTTTT. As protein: CASGQGTNTGELFF. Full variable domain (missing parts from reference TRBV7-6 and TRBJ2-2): GAGVSQSPRYKVTKRGQDVALRCDPISGHVSLYWYRQALGQGPEFLTYFNYEAQQDKSGLPNDRFSAERPEGSISTLTIQRTEQRDSAMYRCASGQGTNTGELFFGEGSRLTVL.

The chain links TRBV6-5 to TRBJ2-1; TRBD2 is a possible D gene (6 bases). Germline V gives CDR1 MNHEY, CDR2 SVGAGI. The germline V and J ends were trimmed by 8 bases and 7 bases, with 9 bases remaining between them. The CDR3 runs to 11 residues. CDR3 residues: CASRGLNEQFF. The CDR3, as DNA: TGTGCCAGCCGGGGGTTAAATGAGCAGTTCTTC.

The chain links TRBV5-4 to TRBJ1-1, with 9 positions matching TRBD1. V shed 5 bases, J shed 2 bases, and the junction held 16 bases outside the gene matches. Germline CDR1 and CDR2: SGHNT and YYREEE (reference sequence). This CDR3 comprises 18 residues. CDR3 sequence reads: CASRRIPGQGGGNTEAFF. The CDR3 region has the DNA TGTGCCAGCAGACGCATTCCGGGACAGGGTGGGGGTAACACTGAAGCTTTCTTT.

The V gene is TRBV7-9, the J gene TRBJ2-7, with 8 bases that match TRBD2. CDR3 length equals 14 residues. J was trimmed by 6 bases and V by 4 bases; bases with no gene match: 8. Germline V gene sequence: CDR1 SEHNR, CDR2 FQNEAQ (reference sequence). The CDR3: CASSSSTSVGEQYF. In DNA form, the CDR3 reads TGTGCCAGCAGCTCCTCGACTAGCGTGGGCGAGCAGTACTTC.

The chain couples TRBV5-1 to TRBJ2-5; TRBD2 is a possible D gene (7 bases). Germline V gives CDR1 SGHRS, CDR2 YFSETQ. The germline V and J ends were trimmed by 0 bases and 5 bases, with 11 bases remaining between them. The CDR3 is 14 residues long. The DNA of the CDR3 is TGCGCCAGCAGCTTGGCCGGGGGGCACGAGACCCAGTACTTC. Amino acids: CASSLAGGHETQYF. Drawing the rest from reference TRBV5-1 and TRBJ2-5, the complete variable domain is KAGVTQTPRYLIKTRGQQVTLSCSPISGHRSVSWYQQTPGQGLQFLFEYFSETQRNKGNFPGRFSGRQFSNSRSEMNVSTLELGDSALYLCASSLAGGHETQYFGPGTRLLVL.